This is a list of T cell receptor beta chains from one sample in a study of vaccination effects on CD4 cells after COVID-19. Sequencing used immunoSEQ multiplex PCR; TCRdb keeps in-frame clones, though not all of them. The data show more than 50,000 clones, roughly 79% seen once. No antigen has been assigned to these receptors. Sequenced material: CD4+ T cells from PBMCs cultured with HCoV-229E spike peptides, taken before COVID-19 vaccination. Receptors were obtained from a human donor who received a COVID-19 vaccine. The CDR3 runs from the conserved cysteine through the conserved F or W. The D gene is left open where the match is weak. Clone size appears in some rows only: once, few, many, or a class for an expanded clone.

TRBV4-1	NA	NA	TRBJ1-5	TGCGCCAGCAGCCAAGGGACGGCACCCGCACAGCCCCAGCATTTT	CASSQGTAPAQPQHF
TRBV24-1	NA	once	TRBJ2-3	TGTGCCTCCTCATGGGCAGATACGCAGTATTTT	CASSWADTQYF
TRBV9	NA	NA	TRBJ2-2	TGTGCCAGCAGAAACAGCCCAAGGGGACCCGGGGAGCTGTTTTTT	CASRNSPRGPGELFF
TRBV10-2	TRBD1	NA	TRBJ2-5	TGCGCCAGCGGGAACGACAGGGTGCAGGAGACCCAGTACTTC	CASGNDRVQETQYF
TRBV6-5	NA	NA	TRBJ2-3	TGTGCCAGCAGTTACGCGATTAAAGGCAATACGCAGTATTTT	CASSYAIKGNTQYF
TRBV7-2	TRBD2	once	TRBJ2-5	TGTGCCAGCAGCTTTTGGGGACTAGCGGGGGTGGAGACCCAGTACTTC	CASSFWGLAGVETQYF
TRBV5-1	NA	NA	TRBJ2-5	TGCGCCAGCAGCTTGGGCGCGGGGTCGGGAGAGACCCAGTACTTC	CASSLGAGSGETQYF
TRBV18	NA	NA	TRBJ2-3	TGTGCCAGCTCATCCCAGACAGATACGCAGTATTTT	CASSSQTDTQYF
TRBV14	TRBD1	NA	TRBJ2-4	TGTGCCAGCAGCCAAGGGACAGGGGAATACATTCAGTACTTC	CASSQGTGEYIQYF
TRBV29-1	NA	NA	TRBJ1-1	TGCAGCGTTGAACTCTCCTTGGGCACTGAAGCTTTCTTT	CSVELSLGTEAFF
TRBV11-3	TRBD1	NA	TRBJ2-2	TGTGCCAGCAGCTTGAGGGCCGGGACAGACTCCACCGGGGAGCTGTTTTTT	CASSLRAGTDSTGELFF
TRBV4-1	NA	NA	TRBJ1-2	TGCGCCAGCAGCCAAGACCTTCGGACGGGGAGCACTAACTATGGCTACACCTTC	CASSQDLRTGSTNYGYTF
TRBV7-2	NA	NA	TRBJ2-1	TGTGCCAGCAGCTCCGACAGAGACAATGAGCAGTTCTTC	CASSSDRDNEQFF
TRBV5-8	TRBD1	NA	TRBJ2-4	TGTGCCAGCAGCTCTACAGGGGGCTATTCCAAAAACATTCAGTACTTC	CASSSTGGYSKNIQYF
TRBV30	TRBD1	NA	TRBJ1-2	TGTGCCTGGAGCGCAGGGGGCCGAGGCTACACCTTC	CAWSAGGRGYTF
TRBV19	NA	NA	TRBJ2-2	TGTGCCAGTAGTATCGCCCTAGCGAACACCGGGGAGCTGTTTTTT	CASSIALANTGELFF
TRBV2	TRBD1	once	TRBJ1-3	TGTGCCAGCAGTAGGCAGGGGGGTGGAAACACCATATATTTT	CASSRQGGGNTIYF
TRBV3-1/TRBV3-2	TRBD2	NA	TRBJ2-5	TGTGCCAGCAGCCGGAACCCTTTAGCGGGGGATGAGACCCAGTACTTC	CASSRNPLAGDETQYF
TRBV30	TRBD1	few	TRBJ1-2	TGTGCCTGGGCAAGGGGGCCGAGATATGGCTACACCTTC	CAWARGPRYGYTF
TRBV25-1	NA	NA	TRBJ2-1	TGTGCCAGCAGTTTCCCGGGGCGCGATGAGCAGTTCTTC	CASSFPGRDEQFF